The 3 T cell receptor beta chains presented below share a single source sample, sequenced in a study of vaccination effects on CD4 cells after COVID-19. Repertoires were generated with immunoSEQ multiplex PCR, while TCRdb's copy carries only in-frame clones and drops some. The sample comprises some 17,000 clones, 76% of which are singletons, and approximately 20% rests with the top ten. Before any sequencing was done, the ViraFEST assay used viral peptide pools to expand antigen-specific CD4+ T cells. Culture lasted 10 days before CD4+ T cell isolation. The person had a PCR-confirmed SARS-CoV-2 infection during March to December 2020. Either the mRNA-1273 or the BNT162b2 vaccine was given to participants as two doses. These TCRs' antigens remain unknown. The source material was CD4+ T cells from PBMCs cultured with SARS-CoV-2 spike peptides, sampled after COVID-19 vaccination. The receptors come from a human donor who had a prior SARS-CoV-2 infection.

The chain employs TRBV3-1 (or the pseudogene TRBV3-2) and TRBJ1-1; D is undetermined. CDR1 is LGHDT and CDR2 is YNNKEL in the germline V gene (reference sequence). The CDR3 runs to 16 residues. Trimming removed 0 bases at V and 5 bases at J, with 16 bases between. The CDR3 reads CASSQDPPPLTTEAFF. The CDR3 region has the DNA TGTGCCAGCAGCCAAGATCCTCCCCCCCTAACAACTGAAGCTTTCTTT.

The rearrangement uses TRBV25-1 and TRBJ2-7, with 11 positions matching TRBD2. Germline CDR1 MGHDK, CDR2 SYGVNS. There are 15 residues in the CDR3. V shed 1 base, J shed 2 bases, and the junction held 1 base outside the gene matches. The CDR3 loop is CASSELLAGAYEQYF. In DNA, the CDR3 is TGTGCCAGCAGTGAATTACTAGCGGGGGCCTACGAGCAGTACTTC.

V and J are TRBV6-6 and TRBJ2-5; possible D gene TRBD2, 5 bases. V was cut by 4 bases and J by 3 bases, with 12 bases left in between. This CDR3 region has 14 residues. Germline values: CDR1 MNHNY, CDR2 SVGAGI (reference sequence). The CDR3 sequence: CASSLDLTEETQYF. In nucleotides, the CDR3 is TGTGCCAGCAGTTTGGACTTGACTGAAGAGACCCAGTACTTC.